This TCR beta chain is drawn from a study of T-cell reconstitution after alpha-beta-depleted transplantation in children. General study findings and limits: Where some patients showed high TCRbeta diversity at day 60, it came from recipient T cells and thymic progenitors that had survived. At around two months after transplant, the alpha-beta T cells were reportedly derived from several hundred expanded clones that came from non-depleted graft cells. Newly made T cells mostly supplied T-cell counts and diversity one year after transplant.

V was trimmed by 0 bases and J by 0 bases, leaving 13 bases between them. This CDR3 has 17 residues. CDR1 SGHRS and CDR2 YFSETQ come from the germline V gene. To note about this clonotype: Antigen unknown.

It was with unique molecular identifiers that the TCRbeta library was prepared. MiXCR was run by TCRdb on the PCR reads, yielding one entry per CDR3 protein. The repertoire includes about 980,000 distinct CDR3 sequences, less than 30% of them detected once, and roughly 30% sits in the top ten. The rearrangement uses TRBV5-1 and TRBJ2-1, with D possibly matching TRBD1 (6 bases). The sequencing used PBMCs, mostly from graft donor cells, collected 360 days after TCRalphabeta/CD19-depleted stem cell transplant. This sequence was found in a boy younger than two who had a stem cell transplant for SCID, so the T cells may come from the graft donor. DNA for the CDR3: TGCGCCAGCAGCTTGGTCGTGGGCAGGGGCTCCTACAATGAGCAGTTCTTC. As protein: CASSLVVGRGSYNEQFF.